These 23 T cell receptor beta chains came from one sample sequenced in a study of blood T cell repertoires in COVID-19. Libraries were prepared by immunoSEQ multiplex PCR; TCRdb keeps only in-frame clonotypes and omits some of them. The sample lists tens of thousands of clones, 70% to 90% seen once, with around 5% in the top ten. The sequencing input was peripheral blood. Receptors originate from a woman of 80 years or more with active or convalescent COVID-19.

V and J are TRBV20-1 and TRBJ2-5; TRBD2 matches 10 bases. CDR3 length: 13 amino acids. V lost 3 bases to trimming and J lost 5 bases; unmatched junction nucleotides: 3. Germline V gene data show CDR1 as DFQATT and CDR2 as SNEGSKA (reference sequence). CDR3 loop: CSASTSGVETQYF. CDR3 bases: TGCAGTGCTAGTACTAGCGGGGTCGAGACCCAGTACTTC.

This clone occurred a few times. This chain connects TRBV9 to TRBJ1-1; D gene ambiguous. The germline V gene encodes CDR1 SGDLS and CDR2 YYNGEE. This CDR3 is built from 15 residues. V lost 0 bases, J lost 1 base, and 10 bases lay in between. The chain's CDR3 is CASSVERNPNTEAFF. CDR3 nucleotides: TGTGCCAGCAGCGTAGAGAGAAACCCGAACACTGAAGCTTTCTTT.

The V and J genes are TRBV7-3 and TRBJ2-2; D possibly corresponds to TRBD2 (5 bases). Germline V gene sequence: CDR1 SGHTA, CDR2 FQGTGA. The CDR3 loop spans 17 amino acids. The V end was cut by 0 bases, the J end by 0 bases, with 11 bases between. Written as DNA, the CDR3 is TGTGCCAGCAGCTTAACGGTAGCGATCGCGAACACCGGGGAGCTGTTTTTT. It translates to CASSLTVAIANTGELFF.

The chain couples TRBV27 to TRBJ2-7; D possibly corresponds to TRBD2 (5 bases). The germline gives CDR1 MNHEY, CDR2 SMNVEV (reference sequence). The CDR3 contains 12 residues. Trimming pared 6 bases from V and 6 bases from J, leaving 12 bases between. CDR3 loop: CASSLPRGEQYF. The CDR3 DNA follows: TGTGCCAGCAGCCTCCCCCGGGGCGAGCAGTACTTC.

This chain joins TRBV6-2 or TRBV6-3 and TRBJ2-1, with 13 bases lining up with TRBD2. This CDR3 contains 18 residues. J gave up 3 bases and V 2 bases, and 7 bases lay outside the gene matches. The germline gives CDR1 MNHEY, CDR2 SVGEGT. The CDR3 nucleotides read TGTGCCAGCAGTTACCCCGTCGGGACTAGCGGGATCTACAATGAGCAGTTCTTC. Translating it yields CASSYPVGTSGIYNEQFF.

This clone occurred a few times. The chain couples TRBV27 to TRBJ1-1; 9 bases line up with TRBD1. Per the germline V gene, CDR1 is MNHEY and CDR2 is SMNVEV (reference sequence). The junction had 10 bases not matched to a gene; V was cut back by 6 bases and J by 8 bases. The CDR3 is 14 residues long. CDR3 protein: CASSKTGGTAEAFF. CDR3 in DNA: TGTGCCAGCAGCAAAACAGGGGGCACAGCGGAAGCTTTCTTT.

J is TRBJ2-1 and V is TRBV4-3; 11 bases fit TRBD2. The germline CDR1 and CDR2 sequences are LGHNA and YSLEER. The CDR3 spans 16 residues. With V trimmed by 5 bases and J by 2 bases, 5 bases remained unmatched. The CDR3 protein is CASSDRTSGPYNEQFF. In DNA, the CDR3 is TGCGCCAGCAGCGATCGGACTAGCGGGCCCTACAATGAGCAGTTCTTC.

The chain uses TRBV12-5 and TRBJ2-3; 14 nucleotides align to TRBD2. Per the germline V gene, CDR1 is LGHNT and CDR2 is FRNRAP. The CDR3 spans 19 residues. The J segment lost 1 base and the V segment lost 1 base, leaving 7 bases of the junction unmatched. The CDR3 DNA is TGTGCTAGTGGTTTGGGCCGACTAGCGGGGGGGCCGGGCACAGATACGCAGTATTTT. Translated: CASGLGRLAGGPGTDTQYF.

This sequence joins TRBV6-2 or TRBV6-3 and TRBJ2-7; 8 bases align to TRBD1. This CDR3 comprises 14 residues. CDR1 and CDR2 (germline): MNHEY, SVGEGT. The V segment lost 4 bases and the J segment 5 bases; nucleotides outside the gene matches: 7. The CDR3 region has the DNA TGTGCCAGCAGTTCGACAGGGGAGAAAAACGAGCAGTACTTC. Protein: CASSSTGEKNEQYF.

This clone has only one observation. The chain's CDR3 is CASSLAPTGGNGYTF. The CDR3 DNA follows: TGTGCCAGCAGCTTAGCTCCGACAGGGGGCAATGGCTACACCTTC. The chain recombines TRBV7-9 with TRBJ1-2, with 10 bases lining up with TRBD1. Germline V CDR1 and CDR2: SEHNR, FQNEAQ (reference sequence). CDR3 length equals 15 residues. V lost 0 bases to trimming and J lost 6 bases; unmatched junction nucleotides: 4.

The J gene is TRBJ1-5, the V gene TRBV6-1; 7 nucleotides align to TRBD1. Germline V gene data show CDR1 as MNHNS and CDR2 as SASEGT. The junction had 7 bases not matched to a gene; V was cut back by 3 bases and J by 5 bases. The CDR3 spans 15 residues. CDR3 bases: TGTGCCAGCAGTGATTGGCAGGGGGGCTATCAGCCCCAGCATTTT. It encodes CASSDWQGGYQPQHF.

The chain recombines TRBV4-1 with TRBJ2-1; D is perhaps TRBD2 (6 bases). The CDR3 contains 17 residues. Trimming cost V 4 bases and J 4 bases, with 20 bases left between them. The germline CDR1 and CDR2 sequences are MGHRA and YSYEKL. CDR3 protein: CASSLTSGTQSYNEQFF. As DNA, the CDR3 is TGCGCCAGCAGCCTAACGTCCGGGACTCAAAGTTACAATGAGCAGTTCTTC.

The chain links TRBV4-1 to TRBJ1-3; TRBD1 is a possible D gene (6 bases). Trimming removed 4 bases at V and 0 bases at J, with 10 bases between. Germline assignment: CDR1 MGHRA and CDR2 YSYEKL. The CDR3 has 15 residues. CDR3 coding DNA: TGCGCCAGCAGCCGCCGGACAGACTCTGGAAACACCATATATTTT. Protein product: CASSRRTDSGNTIYF.

The gene calls are TRBV19 and TRBJ1-2, with a tentative D call TRBD1 (6 bases). The CDR3 sequence is 16 residues long. Germline V gives CDR1 LNHDA, CDR2 SQIVND (reference sequence). Trimming took off 2 bases at V and 6 bases at J, with 19 bases between the two ends. The CDR3 DNA reads as TGTGCCAGTAGTATAACGGCCTCCCAGGGGTTGAATGGCTACACCTTC. As protein: CASSITASQGLNGYTF.

The genes are TRBV18 and TRBJ2-3, with TRBD2 as a possible D gene (6 bases). The germline gives CDR1 KGHSH, CDR2 LQKENI. The CDR3 runs to 20 residues. V was clipped by 3 bases and J by 0 bases, with 25 bases between them. CDR3: CASSPGTWQTPRASTDTQYF. The CDR3 nucleotides are TGTGCCAGCTCACCTGGGACTTGGCAGACCCCGCGTGCTAGCACAGATACGCAGTATTTT.

The chain combines TRBV3-1 (or the pseudogene TRBV3-2) with TRBJ2-7; D is possibly TRBD2 (6 bases). The CDR3 covers 17 residues. Looked up from germline, CDR1 is LGHDT and CDR2 is YNNKEL (reference sequence). With 5 bases removed from V and 0 bases from J, the gap between germline ends came to 20 bases. The CDR3 nucleotides read TGTGCCAGCAGCGGATCTCACAGCGGGTCCAACTCCTACGAGCAGTACTTC. Translation gives CASSGSHSGSNSYEQYF.

In this sample, this clone turned up a few times. The chain carries TRBV12-5 and TRBJ2-5; D is ambiguous. Between the trimmed V and J ends, which lost 2 bases and 1 base, there was a span of 8 bases. The length of the CDR3 is 14 residues. Germline lookup yields CDR1 LGHNT and CDR2 FRNRAP. CDR3 sequence: CASGLSGFQETQYF. The CDR3 DNA reads TGTGCTAGTGGTTTGTCAGGATTCCAAGAGACCCAGTACTTC. Full variable domain (missing parts from reference TRBV12-5 and TRBJ2-5): DARVTQTPRHKVTEMGQEVTMRCQPILGHNTVFWYRQTMMQGLELLAYFRNRAPLDDSGMPKDRFSAEMPDATLATLKIQPSEPRDSAVYFCASGLSGFQETQYFGPGTRLLVL.

CDR3 sequence reads: CASSPRETSSYNEQFF. CDR3 in DNA: TGTGCCAGCAGCCCTCGGGAGACGAGCTCCTACAATGAGCAGTTCTTC. The V and J genes are TRBV6-2 or TRBV6-3 and TRBJ2-1; D perhaps matches TRBD2 (6 bases). Germline loops: CDR1 MNHEY, CDR2 SVGEGT. This CDR3 spans 16 amino acids. Trimming cost V 6 bases and J 0 bases, with 15 bases left between them.

The chain employs TRBV3-1 (or the pseudogene TRBV3-2) and TRBJ1-3; D perhaps matches TRBD1 (6 bases). Germline V CDR1 and CDR2: LGHDT, YNNKEL (reference sequence). This CDR3 comprises 16 residues. Trimming stripped 1 base from V and 2 bases from J, with 12 bases between. CDR3 coding DNA: TGTGCCAGCAGCCAAGGAGGGGGGGCCACTGGAAACACCATATATTTT. Its protein is CASSQGGGATGNTIYF.

The rearrangement links TRBV24-1 to TRBJ1-5; 10 bases fit TRBD1. V lost 4 bases to trimming and J lost 0 bases; unmatched junction nucleotides: 5. The CDR3 is made up of 17 amino acids. CDR1 is KGHDR, CDR2 SFDVKD, per germline. In DNA form, the CDR3 reads TGTGCCACCAGTGACCAGGACAGGGGGGGTAGCAATCAGCCCCAGCATTTT. Translation: CATSDQDRGGSNQPQHF.

DNA for the CDR3: TGTGCCAGCAACCGGGACAGGGGTTCCCAAGAGACCCAGTACTTC. As protein: CASNRDRGSQETQYF. The chain uses TRBV7-9 and TRBJ2-5, with 10 bases fitting TRBD1. With V trimmed by 7 bases and J by 1 base, 6 bases remained unmatched. Germline V CDR1 and CDR2: SEHNR, FQNEAQ (reference sequence). There are 15 residues in the CDR3.

The chain recombines TRBV2 with TRBJ2-1; a possible D gene is TRBD2 (6 bases). The V and J ends lost 3 bases and 4 bases respectively, with 16 bases between them. The germline gives CDR1 SNHLY, CDR2 FYNNEI. CDR3 size: 16 residues. This CDR3 is CASSEEGPTLYNEQFF. The CDR3 DNA reads TGTGCCAGCAGTGAGGAGGGCCCGACCCTATACAATGAGCAGTTCTTC.

In its sample, this clone was seen a few times. CDR3 nucleotides: TGTGCCAGCAGTTACTCGGGTAGCGGGATAAATTACAATGAGCAGTTCTTC. The encoded protein is CASSYSGSGINYNEQFF. The chain links TRBV6-2 or TRBV6-3 to TRBJ2-1; 8 bases line up with TRBD2. This CDR3 comprises 17 residues. With 0 bases clipped from V and 4 bases from J, the junction kept 8 bases outside the gene matches. The germline V gene encodes CDR1 MNHEY and CDR2 SVGEGT.